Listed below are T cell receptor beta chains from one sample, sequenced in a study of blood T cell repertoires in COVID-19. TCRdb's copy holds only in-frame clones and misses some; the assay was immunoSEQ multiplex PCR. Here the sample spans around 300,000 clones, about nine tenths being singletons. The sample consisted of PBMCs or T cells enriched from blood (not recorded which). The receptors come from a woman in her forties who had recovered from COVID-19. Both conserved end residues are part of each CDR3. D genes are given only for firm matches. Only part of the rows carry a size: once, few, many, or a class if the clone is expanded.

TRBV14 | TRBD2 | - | CASSGWEGSSYEQYF
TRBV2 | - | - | CASNIFSGNTIYF
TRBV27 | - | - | CASSPPLRSSQYF
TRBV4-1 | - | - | CASSQEGAGKNEQFF
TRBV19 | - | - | CASSMVSGNVGNQPQHF
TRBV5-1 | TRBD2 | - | CASSLDTSGSGENEQFF
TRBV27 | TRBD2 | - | CASSLSMGRGGVYEQFF
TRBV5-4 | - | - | CASSLRHALNYGYTF
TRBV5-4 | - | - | CASSLEAGAFYEQYF
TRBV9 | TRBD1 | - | CASSPGQGAGNYGYTF
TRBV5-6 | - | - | CASSLSGANDYGYTF
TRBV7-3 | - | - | CASRGRANTGELFF
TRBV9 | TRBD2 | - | CASSAGLGGYEQFF
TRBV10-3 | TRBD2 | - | CAISEAGVAGQETQYF
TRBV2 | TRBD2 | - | CASGTSGGVLNTQYF
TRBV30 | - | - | CAWSGSSNSGNTIYF
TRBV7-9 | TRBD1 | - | CASSLVQGRNEKLFF
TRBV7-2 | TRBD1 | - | CASSSRGRDSPSYGYTF
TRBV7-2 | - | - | CASSPQAGNPYEQYF
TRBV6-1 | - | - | CASSEALGSSYNEQFF
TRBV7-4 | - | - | CASSYPRQVSGNTIYF
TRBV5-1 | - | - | CASSADPGNVMEQYF
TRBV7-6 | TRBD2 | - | CASKAGGSDTGELFF
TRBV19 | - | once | CATTQGAGYGYTF
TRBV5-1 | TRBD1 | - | CASSLSGTGNTEAFF
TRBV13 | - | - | CASSLRGAEGNTQYF
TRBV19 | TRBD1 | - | CASSSRQGASNYGYTF
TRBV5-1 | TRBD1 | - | CASSPGTGAYGYTF
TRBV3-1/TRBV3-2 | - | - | CASSQDTSTQYF
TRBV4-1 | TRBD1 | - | CASSHPGQGVNQPQHF
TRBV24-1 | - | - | CATSAHGGDTQYF
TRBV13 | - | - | CASSPRTDLNYGYTF
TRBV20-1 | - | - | CSASNSGDYEQYF
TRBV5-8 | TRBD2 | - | CASSFGLASTDTQYF
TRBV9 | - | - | CASSVASQIYEQYF
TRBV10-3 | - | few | CAISLPDSGYTF
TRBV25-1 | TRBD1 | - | CASSPGTGRNTEAFF
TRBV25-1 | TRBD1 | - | CASSPRTGTYEQYF
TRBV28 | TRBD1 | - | CASSQGAHEQYF
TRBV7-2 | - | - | CASSATPGRVYGYTF
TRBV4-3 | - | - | CASSQGHGYDNEKLFF